This T cell receptor beta chain was recovered during a study of blood T cell repertoires in COVID-19. The ends were cut back, 3 bases at V and 0 bases at J, with 11 bases in the middle. Germline loops: CDR1 MGHRA, CDR2 YSYEKL. The CDR3 spans 15 residues. Original analysis: Reference gene primer amplification gave estimated nucleated cell counts. The assay was immunoSEQ multiplex PCR, and TCRdb's table has in-frame clones only and misses some. V, J and clone size are taken as reported in that table, and D and trimming were inferred from the DNA itself. The sample has 250,000 to 300,000 clones, roughly four fifths seen once.

Sequencing was done on a sample of PBMCs or T cells enriched from blood (not recorded which). The TCR sequence derives from a man between 35 and 55 years old who had been exposed to COVID-19. The J gene is TRBJ1-1, the V gene TRBV4-1; possible D gene TRBD1, 6 bases. CDR3: CASSQTTGLNTEAFF. For the CDR3, the DNA is TGCGCCAGCAGCCAGACAACAGGGCTGAACACTGAAGCTTTCTTT.